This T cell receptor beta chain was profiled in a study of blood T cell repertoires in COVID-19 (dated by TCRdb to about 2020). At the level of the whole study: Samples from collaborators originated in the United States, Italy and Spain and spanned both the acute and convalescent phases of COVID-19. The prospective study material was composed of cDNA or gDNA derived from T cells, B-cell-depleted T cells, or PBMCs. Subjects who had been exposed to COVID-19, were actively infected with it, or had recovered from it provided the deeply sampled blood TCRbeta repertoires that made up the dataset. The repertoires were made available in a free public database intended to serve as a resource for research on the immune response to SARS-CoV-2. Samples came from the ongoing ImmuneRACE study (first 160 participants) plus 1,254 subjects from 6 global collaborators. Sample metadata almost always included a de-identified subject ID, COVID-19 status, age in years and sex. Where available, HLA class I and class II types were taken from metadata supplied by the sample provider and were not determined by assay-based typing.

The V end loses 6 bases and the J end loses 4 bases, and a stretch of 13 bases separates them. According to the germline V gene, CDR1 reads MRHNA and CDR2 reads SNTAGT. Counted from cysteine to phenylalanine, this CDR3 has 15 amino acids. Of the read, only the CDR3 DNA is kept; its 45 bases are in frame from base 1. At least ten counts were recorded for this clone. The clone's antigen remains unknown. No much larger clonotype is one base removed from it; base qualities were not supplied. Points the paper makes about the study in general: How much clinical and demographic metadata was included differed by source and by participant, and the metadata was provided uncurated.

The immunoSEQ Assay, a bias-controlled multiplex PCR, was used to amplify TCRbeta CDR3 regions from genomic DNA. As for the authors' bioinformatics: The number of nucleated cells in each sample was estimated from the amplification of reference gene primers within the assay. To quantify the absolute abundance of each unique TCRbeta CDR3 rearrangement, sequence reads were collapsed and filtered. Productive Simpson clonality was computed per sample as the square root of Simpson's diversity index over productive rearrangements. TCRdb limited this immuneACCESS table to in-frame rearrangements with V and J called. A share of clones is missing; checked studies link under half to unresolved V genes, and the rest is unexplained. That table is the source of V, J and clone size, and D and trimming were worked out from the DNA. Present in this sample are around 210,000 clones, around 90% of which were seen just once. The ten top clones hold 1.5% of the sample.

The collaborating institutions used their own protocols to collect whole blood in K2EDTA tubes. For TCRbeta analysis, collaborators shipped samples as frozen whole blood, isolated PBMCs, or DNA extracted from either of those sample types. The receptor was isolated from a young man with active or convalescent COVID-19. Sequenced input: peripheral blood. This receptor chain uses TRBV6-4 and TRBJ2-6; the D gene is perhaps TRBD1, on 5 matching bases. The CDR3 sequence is CASSPTGDGANVLTF. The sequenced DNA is TGTGCCAGCAGCCCCACAGGTGACGGGGCCAACGTCCTGACTTTC.